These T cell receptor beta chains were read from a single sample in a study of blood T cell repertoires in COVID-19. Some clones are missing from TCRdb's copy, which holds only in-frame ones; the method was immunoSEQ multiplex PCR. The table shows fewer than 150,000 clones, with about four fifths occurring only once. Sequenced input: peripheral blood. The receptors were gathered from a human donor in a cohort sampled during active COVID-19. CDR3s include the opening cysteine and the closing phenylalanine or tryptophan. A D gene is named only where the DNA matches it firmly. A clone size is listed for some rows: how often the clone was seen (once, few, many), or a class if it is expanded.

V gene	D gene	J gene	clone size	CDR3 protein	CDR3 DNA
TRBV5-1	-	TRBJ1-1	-	CASSKPGQNTEAFF	TGCGCCAGCAGCAAACCGGGACAGAACACTGAAGCTTTCTTT
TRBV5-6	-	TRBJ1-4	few	CASSLKRSGINEKLFF	TGTGCCAGCAGCTTGAAAAGGTCAGGGATTAATGAAAAACTGTTTTTT
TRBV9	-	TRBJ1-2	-	CASSVGGGGNYGYTF	TGTGCCAGCAGCGTAGGCGGGGGAGGGAACTATGGCTACACCTTC
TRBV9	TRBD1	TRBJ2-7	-	CASSANPTGFEQYF	TGTGCCAGCAGCGCCAACCCGACAGGGTTCGAGCAGTACTTC
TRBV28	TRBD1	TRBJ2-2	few	CASSPAGQGNTGELFF	TGTGCCAGCAGTCCAGCCGGACAGGGAAACACCGGGGAGCTGTTTTTT
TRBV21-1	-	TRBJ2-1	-	CASTGARTEGFSYNEQFF	TGTGCCAGCACAGGGGCCAGGACCGAAGGGTTCTCCTACAATGAGCAGTTCTTC
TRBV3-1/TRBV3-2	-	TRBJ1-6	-	CASSQENYSPLHF	TGTGCCAGCAGCCAAGAGAACTATTCACCCCTCCACTTT
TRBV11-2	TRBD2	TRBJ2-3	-	CASSRGGATGDTQYF	TGTGCCAGCAGCCGCGGGGGGGCCACGGGAGATACGCAGTATTTT
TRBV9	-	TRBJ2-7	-	CASSPRTGTEQYF	TGTGCCAGCAGCCCCCGTACAGGAACCGAGCAGTACTTC
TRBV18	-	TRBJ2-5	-	CASSASEGQETQYF	TGTGCCAGCTCAGCCTCGGAGGGACAAGAGACCCAGTACTTC
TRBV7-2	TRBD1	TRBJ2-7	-	CASSPRQGAWQYF	TGTGCCAGCAGTCCGAGACAGGGGGCGTGGCAGTACTTC
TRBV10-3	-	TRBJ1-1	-	CAISEAAGSGTEAFF	TGTGCCATCAGTGAAGCAGCGGGATCGGGCACTGAAGCTTTCTTT
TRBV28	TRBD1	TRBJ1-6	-	CATSGTGKTPLHF	TGTGCCACTTCCGGGACAGGGAAAACACCCCTCCACTTT
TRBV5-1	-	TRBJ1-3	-	CASSYTIPGSGNTIYF	TGCGCCAGCAGTTATACCATTCCCGGCTCTGGAAACACCATATATTTT
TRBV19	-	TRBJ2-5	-	CASSIKAGSVTQYF	TGTGCCAGTAGTATTAAGGCAGGTTCTGTGACCCAGTACTTC
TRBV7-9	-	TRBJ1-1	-	CASARQANTEAFF	TGTGCCAGCGCCCGACAGGCTAACACTGAAGCTTTCTTT
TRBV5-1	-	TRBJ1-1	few	CASSTVNSGTEAFF	TGCGCCAGCAGCACGGTAAACAGTGGGACTGAAGCTTTCTTT
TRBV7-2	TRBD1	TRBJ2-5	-	CASSLAGYQGARETQYF	TGTGCCAGCAGCTTAGCCGGCTATCAGGGGGCGCGGGAGACCCAGTACTTC
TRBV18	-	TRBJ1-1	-	CASSPERTEAFF	TGTGCCAGCTCACCTGAGCGGACTGAAGCTTTCTTT
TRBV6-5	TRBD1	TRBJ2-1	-	CASSYTGTDSSDEQFF	TGTGCCAGCAGTTACACCGGGACAGATTCGTCCGATGAGCAGTTCTTC